The source of this T cell receptor beta chain is a study of tumor-infiltrating lymphocytes in localized non-small cell lung cancer. Turning to the study itself: From each patient, both tumor and uninvolved lung, non-adjacent to tumor, were sampled. Study-wide findings and caveats: Different pieces of the same tissue were used for each assay. TCRbeta sequencing showed higher T cell infiltration in tumors than uninvolved lung. T-cell fraction did not differ between immunotypes IM1 and IM2.

As concerns this clone: Its antigen remains unknown.

The germline V gene encodes CDR1 LGHNA and CDR2 YNFKEQ. CDR3 size: 15 residues. V was shortened by 0 bases and J by 6 bases, with 12 bases between the two germline ends. TCRdb keeps only in-frame clones here, not all; method: immunoSEQ multiplex PCR. The sample shows 6,500 to 7,000 clones, approximately 80% of them seen only once. This chain connects TRBV4-2 to TRBJ2-1; D gene uncertain. Material for sequencing was uninvolved lung tissue not adjacent to the tumor. The clonotype comes from a human donor with non-small cell lung cancer. CDR3 nucleotides: TGTGCCAGCAGCCAAGATTTTTTCAGAAGCAATGAGCAGTTCTTC. This codes for CASSQDFFRSNEQFF.